This T cell receptor beta chain originates from a study of low-dose radiotherapy and immunotherapy resistance in tumors. Study information: Cohort 1 was given 0.5 Gy fractions every 2 weeks, 6.5 Gy in total. Intravenous ipilimumab 1 mg/kg every six weeks was given with nivolumab 240 mg every two weeks. Given every two weeks, intravenous cyclophosphamide 200 mg/m2 preceded radiation and immunotherapy by one day.

This clonotype was detected ten times or more. Documented time point: before trial treatment. Alpha- and beta-chain coverage of first-strand cDNA came from TRAV- and TRBV-specific primers. With a V-primer adapter and a constant-region primer, TCRs were amplified for about 19 PCR cycles. TCRdb re-called the reads through MiXCR, storing one row per CDR3 protein. Among around 64,000 distinct CDR3 sequences listed, 26% were seen once. Sample: PBMCs, taken before treatment. The clonotype originates from a male donor with rectosigmoid adenocarcinoma.

CDR3 loop: CASSWGTSGRGEQYF. CDR3 sequence (DNA): TGTGCCAGCAGTTGGGGGACTAGCGGGAGGGGCGAGCAGTACTTC. V and J are TRBV28 and TRBJ2-7; the match to TRBD2 covers 16 bases. The germline V gene has CDR1 MDHEN and CDR2 SYDVKM. This CDR3 contains 15 residues. V was pared by 4 bases and J by 6 bases, with 3 bases of the junction left unmatched.